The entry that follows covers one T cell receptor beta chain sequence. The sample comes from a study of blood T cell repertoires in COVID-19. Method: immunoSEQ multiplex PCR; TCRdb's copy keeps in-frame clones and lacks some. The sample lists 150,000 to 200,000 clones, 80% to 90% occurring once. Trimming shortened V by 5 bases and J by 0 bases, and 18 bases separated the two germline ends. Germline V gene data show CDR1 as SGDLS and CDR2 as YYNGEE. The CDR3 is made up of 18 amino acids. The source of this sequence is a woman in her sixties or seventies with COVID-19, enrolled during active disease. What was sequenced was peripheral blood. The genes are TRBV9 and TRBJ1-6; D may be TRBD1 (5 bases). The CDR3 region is CASSASRDFNSYNSPLHF. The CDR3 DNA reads TGTGCCAGCAGTGCATCCCGGGACTTCAACTCCTATAATTCACCCCTCCACTTT.